Below, one TCR beta chain is given with its context. The V gene lost 6 bases and the J gene lost 2 bases, with 17 bases spanning the gap. The CDR3 is made up of 14 amino acids. Per germline, CDR1 DFQATT and CDR2 SNEGSKA (reference sequence). The source of the sample is a study of patients and donors after allogeneic stem cell transplantation. Using its own MiXCR run on the RT-PCR reads, TCRdb lists one record per CDR3 protein. The sample gives a few hundred thousand distinct CDR3 sequences, around 40% of which show up once; approximately 10% is in the top ten. Sequencing was performed on blood, either unsorted or a sorted T cell fraction (not recorded which). V and J are TRBV20-1 and TRBJ2-7; D perhaps matches TRBD2 (5 bases). The clonotype was recovered from a human donor who was either an allogeneic HSCT recipient or a stem cell or donor lymphocyte infusion donor (not recorded which). It is not recorded whose cells these are; they may come from a transplant donor. As DNA, the CDR3 is TGCAGTGCCAGCCGGGGTACGAAACCCTACGAGCAGTACTTC. It yields the protein CSASRGTKPYEQYF.